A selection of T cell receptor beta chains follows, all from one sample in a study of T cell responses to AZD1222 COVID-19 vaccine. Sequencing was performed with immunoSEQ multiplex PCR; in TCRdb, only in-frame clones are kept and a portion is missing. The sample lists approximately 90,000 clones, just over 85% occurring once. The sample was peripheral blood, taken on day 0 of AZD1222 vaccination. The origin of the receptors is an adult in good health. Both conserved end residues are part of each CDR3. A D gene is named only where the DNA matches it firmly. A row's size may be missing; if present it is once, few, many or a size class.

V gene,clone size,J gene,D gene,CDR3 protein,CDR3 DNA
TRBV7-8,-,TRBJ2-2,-,CASSSQGNTGELFF,TGTGCCAGCAGCTCCCAGGGGAACACCGGGGAGCTGTTTTTT
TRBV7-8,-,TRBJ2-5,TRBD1,CASRVTGTGNEETQYF,TGTGCCAGCAGAGTCACCGGGACAGGGAATGAAGAGACCCAGTACTTC
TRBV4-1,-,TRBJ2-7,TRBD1,CASSQVTGAPYEQYF,TGCGCCAGCAGCCAGGTGACAGGGGCTCCCTACGAGCAGTACTTC
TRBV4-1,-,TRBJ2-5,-,CASGATGVGDETQYF,TGCGCCAGCGGGGCGACGGGAGTGGGTGACGAGACCCAGTACTTC
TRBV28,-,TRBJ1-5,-,CASSLEGPVYQPQHF,TGTGCCAGCAGTTTGGAAGGGCCCGTCTATCAGCCCCAGCATTTT
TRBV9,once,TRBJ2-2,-,CASGQAGRHTGELFF,TGTGCCAGCGGACAAGCGGGCAGACACACCGGGGAGCTGTTTTTT
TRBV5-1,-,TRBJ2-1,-,CASSLGGNEQFF,TGCGCCAGCAGCTTAGGTGGCAATGAGCAGTTCTTC
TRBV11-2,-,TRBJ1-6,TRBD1,CASSPPGGGYSPLHF,TGTGCCAGCAGCCCGCCGGGAGGGGGCTATTCACCCCTCCACTTT
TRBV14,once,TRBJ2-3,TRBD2,CASSHPGGSRHVYTQYF,TGTGCCAGCAGCCATCCCGGCGGGAGTAGGCACGTGTATACGCAGTATTTT
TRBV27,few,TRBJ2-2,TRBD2,CASSALAGGGNTGELFF,TGTGCCAGCAGTGCCCTAGCGGGAGGGGGAAACACCGGGGAGCTGTTTTTT
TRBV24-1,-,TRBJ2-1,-,CATGRPGNEQFF,TGTGCCACCGGTCGGCCCGGCAATGAGCAGTTCTTC
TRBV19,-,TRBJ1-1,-,CASSMGPASEAFF,TGTGCCAGTAGTATGGGGCCCGCCTCTGAAGCTTTCTTT
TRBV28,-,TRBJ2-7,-,CASTRTGNYEQYF,TGTGCCAGCACCCGGACGGGGAACTACGAGCAGTACTTC
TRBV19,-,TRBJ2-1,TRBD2,CASSTRTSGSWYEQFF,TGTGCCAGTAGTACCCGAACTAGCGGGAGTTGGTATGAGCAGTTCTTC
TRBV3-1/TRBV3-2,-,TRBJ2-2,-,CASSRDGLGNTGELFF,TGTGCCAGCAGCCGCGATGGACTGGGGAACACCGGGGAGCTGTTTTTT
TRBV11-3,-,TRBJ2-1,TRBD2,CASSSGLAGTEQFF,TGTGCCAGCAGCTCGGGACTAGCGGGAACTGAGCAGTTCTTC
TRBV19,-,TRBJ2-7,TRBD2,CASSMTPLAGAYEQYF,TGTGCCAGTAGTATGACTCCACTAGCGGGGGCCTACGAGCAGTACTTC
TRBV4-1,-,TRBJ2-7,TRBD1,CASSALGQVSRTGYYEQYF,TGCGCCAGCAGCGCACTAGGACAGGTCTCCCGTACGGGCTACTACGAGCAGTACTTC
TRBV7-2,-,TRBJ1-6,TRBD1,CASSSHPGGIDSPLHF,TGTGCCAGCAGCTCCCACCCAGGGGGCATAGATTCACCCCTCCACTTT
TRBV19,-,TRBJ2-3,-,CASRPGTLFTDTQYF,TGTGCCAGCCGGCCCGGGACCTTGTTCACAGATACGCAGTATTTT
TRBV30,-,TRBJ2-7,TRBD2,CAWSVHPVGGYEQYF,TGTGCCTGGAGTGTACACCCGGTGGGAGGGTACGAGCAGTACTTC
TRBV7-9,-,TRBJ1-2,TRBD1,CASSLDRGQVRDYGYTF,TGTGCCAGCAGCTTAGACAGGGGGCAAGTTCGGGACTATGGCTACACCTTC
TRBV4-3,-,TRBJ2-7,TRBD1,CASSQARHPGQGAYEQYF,TGCGCCAGCAGCCAAGCCCGTCATCCCGGACAGGGGGCCTACGAGCAGTACTTC
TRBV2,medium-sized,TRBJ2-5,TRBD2,CASTQREQETQYF,TGTGCCAGCACGCAGCGGGAGCAAGAGACCCAGTACTTC
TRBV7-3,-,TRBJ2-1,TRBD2,CASSAAGLADLNEQFF,TGTGCCAGCAGCGCGGCGGGACTAGCGGACCTCAATGAGCAGTTCTTC
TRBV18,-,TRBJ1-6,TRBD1,CASSPDRTGARNSPLHF,TGTGCCAGCTCACCAGATAGAACAGGGGCTCGTAATTCACCCCTCCACTTT
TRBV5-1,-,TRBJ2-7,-,CASSLANRDGEQYF,TGCGCCAGCAGCTTGGCAAACAGGGATGGCGAGCAGTACTTC
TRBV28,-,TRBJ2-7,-,CASSGAGETRPYEQYF,TGTGCCAGCAGTGGGGCCGGGGAGACTAGGCCCTACGAGCAGTACTTC
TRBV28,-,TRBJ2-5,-,CASTSPGGYRQTQYF,TGTGCCAGCACCTCGCCAGGGGGGTACCGGCAGACCCAGTACTTC
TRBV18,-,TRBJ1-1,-,CASSPLGQLNTEAFF,TGTGCCAGCTCACCCCTCGGACAGCTTAACACTGAAGCTTTCTTT
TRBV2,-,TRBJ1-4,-,CASKGDLSFEKLFF,TGTGCCAGCAAAGGGGACCTTTCGTTTGAAAAACTGTTTTTT
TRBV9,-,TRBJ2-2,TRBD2,CASSSRLAGDVIAGELFF,TGTGCCAGCAGCTCCCGACTAGCGGGAGACGTTATCGCCGGGGAGCTGTTTTTT
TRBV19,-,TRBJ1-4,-,CASSSWTENEKLFF,TGTGCCAGTAGTTCCTGGACGGAAAATGAAAAACTGTTTTTT
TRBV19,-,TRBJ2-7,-,CASSMDYPLTYEQYF,TGTGCCAGTAGTATGGACTACCCCCTTACCTACGAGCAGTACTTC
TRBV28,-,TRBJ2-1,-,CASTSVLYNEQFF,TGTGCCAGCACCTCGGTATTATACAATGAGCAGTTCTTC
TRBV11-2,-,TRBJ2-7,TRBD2,CASSQGGTSGRGEQYF,TGTGCCAGCAGCCAGGGGGGGACTAGCGGGAGAGGTGAGCAGTACTTC
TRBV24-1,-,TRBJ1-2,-,CATSEPGKFRGYTF,TGTGCCACCAGTGAGCCCGGGAAGTTCCGAGGCTACACCTTC
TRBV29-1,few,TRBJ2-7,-,CSVEGQDSNAKYF,TGCAGCGTTGAAGGTCAGGACAGTAACGCGAAGTACTTC
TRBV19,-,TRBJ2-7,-,CASSSLTDHYEQYF,TGTGCCAGTAGTTCATTGACAGACCACTACGAGCAGTACTTC
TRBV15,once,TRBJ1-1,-,CATSGVLSWDDTEAFF,TGTGCCACCAGCGGGGTCTTGTCCTGGGACGACACTGAAGCTTTCTTT
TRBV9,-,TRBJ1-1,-,CASSAGGEFEAFF,TGTGCCAGCAGCGCGGGCGGGGAGTTTGAAGCTTTCTTT
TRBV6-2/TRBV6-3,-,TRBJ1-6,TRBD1,CASSYWTGTGRRNSPLHF,TGTGCCAGCAGTTATTGGACCGGGACAGGGAGAAGGAATTCACCCCTCCACTTT
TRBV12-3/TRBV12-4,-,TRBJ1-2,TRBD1,CASSLGTGDGYTF,TGTGCCAGCAGTTTAGGGACAGGGGATGGCTACACCTTC
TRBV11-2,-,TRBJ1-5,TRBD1,CASSQIRQGQNQPQHF,TGTGCCAGCAGCCAGATTAGACAGGGACAAAATCAGCCCCAGCATTTT
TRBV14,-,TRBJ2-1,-,CASSQDTNRKFF,TGTGCCAGCAGCCAAGATACGAACCGCAAGTTCTTC
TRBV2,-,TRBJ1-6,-,CASSAQGNRNSPLHF,TGTGCCAGCAGCGCGCAGGGCAATAGGAATTCACCCCTCCACTTT
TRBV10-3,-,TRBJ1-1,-,CAISGDSGRLLAEAFF,TGTGCCATCAGTGGGGACTCCGGGCGCCTCTTAGCTGAAGCTTTCTTT
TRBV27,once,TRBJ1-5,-,CASSLFGSGQPQHF,TGTGCCAGCAGTTTATTTGGGTCGGGTCAGCCCCAGCATTTT
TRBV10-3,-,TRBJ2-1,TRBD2,CAISERGLGNYNEQFF,TGTGCCATCAGTGAAAGGGGACTAGGTAACTACAATGAGCAGTTCTTC
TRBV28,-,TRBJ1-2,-,CASNVNYGYTF,TGTGCCAGCAACGTTAACTATGGCTACACCTTC
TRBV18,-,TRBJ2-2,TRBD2,CASSPSASGRSTGELFF,TGTGCCAGCTCACCCTCTGCCAGCGGGAGAAGTACCGGGGAGCTGTTTTTT
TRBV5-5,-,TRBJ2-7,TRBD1,CASSLAGTGVYEQYF,TGTGCCAGCAGCCTAGCCGGGACAGGGGTTTACGAGCAGTACTTC
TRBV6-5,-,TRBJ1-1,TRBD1,CAIKGALNTEAFF,TGCGCGATTAAGGGGGCACTGAACACTGAAGCTTTCTTT